The following is a T cell receptor (beta chain) sequence with its context. The sample comes from a study of blood T cell repertoires in COVID-19. Whole-study context: Sites in the United States, Italy and Spain provided acute and convalescent COVID-19 samples. PBMCs, B-cell-depleted T cells, or T cells were the source of the cDNA or gDNA that made up the material.

As handled by the study authors: Reference gene primer amplification yielded estimated nucleated cell counts. Here immunoSEQ multiplex PCR was the method, and the copy in TCRdb shows in-frame clones only, minus some. V and J calls and clone size are as listed in that table; D and trimming were resolved from the DNA. The sample carries a few hundred thousand clones, 86% recorded once. Germline lookup yields CDR1 LNHDA and CDR2 SQIVND (reference sequence). The junction had 6 bases not matched to a gene; V was cut back by 5 bases and J by 4 bases. The CDR3 runs 15 residues. This rearrangement joins TRBV19 to TRBJ2-3; 10 bases match TRBD2. The TCR sequence derives from a man between 18 and 35 years old with active or convalescent COVID-19. The sequenced sample was peripheral blood. CDR3 amino acids: CASSPSGTSADTQYF. CDR3 sequence (DNA): TGTGCCAGTAGTCCATCCGGGACTAGCGCAGATACGCAGTATTTT.